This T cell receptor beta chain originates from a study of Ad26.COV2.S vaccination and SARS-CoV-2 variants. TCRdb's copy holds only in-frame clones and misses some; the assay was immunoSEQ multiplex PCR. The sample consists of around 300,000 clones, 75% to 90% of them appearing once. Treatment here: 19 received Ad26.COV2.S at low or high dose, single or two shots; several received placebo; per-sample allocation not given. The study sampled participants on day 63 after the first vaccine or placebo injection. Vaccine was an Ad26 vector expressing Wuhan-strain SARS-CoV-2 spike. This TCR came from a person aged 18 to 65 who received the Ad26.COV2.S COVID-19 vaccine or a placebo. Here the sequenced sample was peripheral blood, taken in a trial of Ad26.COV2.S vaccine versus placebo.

This chain's CDR3 is CASSSSPAQGSLNTEAFF. Here the CDR3 DNA reads TGTGCCAGCAGCTCCTCTCCCGCCCAGGGCAGCTTGAACACTGAAGCTTTCTTT. This sequence joins TRBV7-2 and TRBJ1-1; D possibly corresponds to TRBD1 (5 bases). The CDR3 has 18 residues. From germline, CDR1 is SGHTA and CDR2 FQGNSA. The V gene lost 4 bases and the J gene lost 0 bases, with 21 bases spanning the gap.